This T cell receptor (beta chain) appears in the sequencing data of a study of control samples from healthy donors and cancer patients. This CDR3 is 16 amino acids long. V lost 10 bases, J lost 4 bases, and 24 bases lay in between. In germline, CDR1 is SGHTA, CDR2 FQGNSA. Clones were read by immunoSEQ multiplex PCR, and TCRdb kept only the in-frame ones, dropping some. The sample gives roughly 120,000 clones, more than 75% of which show up once; approximately 2.2% is in the top ten. The clonotype originates from a woman between 70 and 85 years old in good health. Sequenced material: blood. This chain links TRBV7-2 with TRBJ2-3; tentative D call: TRBD1 (6 bases). The CDR3 reads CANPRRGEGVADTQYF. Written as DNA, the CDR3 is TGTGCCAACCCCCGTCGGGGAGAGGGGGTGGCAGATACGCAGTATTTT.